One and the same sample provided the 2 T cell receptor beta chains below, sequenced in a study of blood T cell repertoires in COVID-19. The assay was immunoSEQ multiplex PCR, and TCRdb's table has in-frame clones only and misses some. The sample includes around 110,000 clones, about four fifths of them seen just once. Sequenced sample: peripheral blood. The source is a woman in her sixties with acute or convalescent COVID-19.

This clone was picked up a small number of times. The V and J genes are TRBV5-1 and TRBJ2-1; 7 positions match TRBD1. This CDR3 has 17 amino acids. The germline CDR1 and CDR2 sequences are SGHRS and YFSETQ. V was pared by 0 bases and J by 2 bases, with 8 bases of the junction left unmatched. Written as DNA, the CDR3 is TGCGCCAGCAGCTTGGCCCCTACAGGGGTTACCTACAATGAGCAGTTCTTC. Translation gives CASSLAPTGVTYNEQFF.

The chain is built from TRBV18 and TRBJ1-5; D gene ambiguous. Germline V lookup: CDR1 KGHSH, CDR2 LQKENI. V was cut by 8 bases and J by 0 bases, with 11 bases left in between. The CDR3 runs to 14 residues. The CDR3 DNA reads as TGTGCCAGCGACGACCGCGGTAGCAATCAGCCCCAGCATTTT. Translation: CASDDRGSNQPQHF.